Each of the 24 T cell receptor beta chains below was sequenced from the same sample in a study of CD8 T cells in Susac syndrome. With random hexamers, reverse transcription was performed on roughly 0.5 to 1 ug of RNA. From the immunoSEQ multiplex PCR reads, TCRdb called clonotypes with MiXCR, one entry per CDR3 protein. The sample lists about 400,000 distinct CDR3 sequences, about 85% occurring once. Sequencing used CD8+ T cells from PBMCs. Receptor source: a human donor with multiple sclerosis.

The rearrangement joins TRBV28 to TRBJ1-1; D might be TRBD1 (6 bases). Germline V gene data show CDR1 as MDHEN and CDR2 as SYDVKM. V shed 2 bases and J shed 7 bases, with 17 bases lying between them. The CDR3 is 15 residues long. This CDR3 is CASSLRMGGLGEAFF. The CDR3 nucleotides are TGTGCCAGCAGTTTACGCATGGGGGGGCTTGGTGAAGCTTTCTTT.

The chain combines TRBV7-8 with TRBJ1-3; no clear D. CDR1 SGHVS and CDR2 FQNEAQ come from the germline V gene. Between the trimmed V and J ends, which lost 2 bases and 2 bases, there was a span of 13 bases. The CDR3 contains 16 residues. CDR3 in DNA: TGTGCCAGCAGCTTACAAACAGTCAATGCTGGAAACACCATATATTTT. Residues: CASSLQTVNAGNTIYF.

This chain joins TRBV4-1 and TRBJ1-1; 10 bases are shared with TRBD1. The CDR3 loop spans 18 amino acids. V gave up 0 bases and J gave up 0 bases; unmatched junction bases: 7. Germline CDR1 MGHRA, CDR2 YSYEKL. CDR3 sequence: CASSQEPGQGLMNTEAFF. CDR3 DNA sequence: TGCGCCAGCAGCCAAGAACCGGGACAGGGGCTTATGAACACTGAAGCTTTCTTT.

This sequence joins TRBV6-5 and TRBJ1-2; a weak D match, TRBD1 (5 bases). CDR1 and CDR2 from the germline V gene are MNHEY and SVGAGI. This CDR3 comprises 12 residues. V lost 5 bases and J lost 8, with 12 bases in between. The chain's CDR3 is CASSAGIRGYTF. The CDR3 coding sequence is TGTGCCAGCAGTGCAGGGATTAGGGGCTACACCTTC.

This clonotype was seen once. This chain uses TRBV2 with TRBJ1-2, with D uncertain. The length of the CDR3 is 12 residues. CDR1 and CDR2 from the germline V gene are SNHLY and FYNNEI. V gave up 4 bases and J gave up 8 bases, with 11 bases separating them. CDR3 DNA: TGTGCCAGCAGTGGGGCTGGGCCCGGCTACACCTTC. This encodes CASSGAGPGYTF.

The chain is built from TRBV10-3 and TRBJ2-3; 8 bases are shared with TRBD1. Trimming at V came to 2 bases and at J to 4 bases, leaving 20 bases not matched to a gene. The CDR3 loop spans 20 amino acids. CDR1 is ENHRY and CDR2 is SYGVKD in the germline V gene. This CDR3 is CAISEINHPRATGESDTQYF. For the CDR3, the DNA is TGTGCCATCAGTGAGATTAACCACCCTCGAGCGACAGGGGAATCAGATACGCAGTATTTT.

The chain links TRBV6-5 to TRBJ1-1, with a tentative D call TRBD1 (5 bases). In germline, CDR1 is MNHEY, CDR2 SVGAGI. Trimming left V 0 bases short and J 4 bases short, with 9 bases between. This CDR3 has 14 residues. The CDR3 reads CASSYSGVSTEAFF. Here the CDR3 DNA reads TGTGCCAGCAGTTACTCAGGGGTATCCACTGAAGCTTTCTTT.

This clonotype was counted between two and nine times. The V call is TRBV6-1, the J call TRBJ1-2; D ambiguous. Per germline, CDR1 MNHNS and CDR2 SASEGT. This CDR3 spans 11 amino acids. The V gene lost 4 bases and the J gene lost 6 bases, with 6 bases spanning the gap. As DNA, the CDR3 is TGTGCCAGCAGTGTTTTCGATGGCTACACCTTC. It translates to CASSVFDGYTF.

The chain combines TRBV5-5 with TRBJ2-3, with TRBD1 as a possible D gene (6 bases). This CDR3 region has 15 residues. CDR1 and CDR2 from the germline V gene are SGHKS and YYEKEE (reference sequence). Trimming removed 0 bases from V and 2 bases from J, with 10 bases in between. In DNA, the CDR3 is TGTGCCAGCAGCTTGGAGGGGACACCCACAGATACGCAGTATTTT. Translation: CASSLEGTPTDTQYF.

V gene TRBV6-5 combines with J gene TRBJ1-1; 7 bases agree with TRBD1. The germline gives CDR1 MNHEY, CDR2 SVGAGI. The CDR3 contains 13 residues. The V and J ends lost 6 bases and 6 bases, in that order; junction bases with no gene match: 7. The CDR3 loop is CASRTGSHAEAFF. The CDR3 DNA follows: TGTGCCAGCAGGACAGGGAGTCACGCTGAAGCTTTCTTT.

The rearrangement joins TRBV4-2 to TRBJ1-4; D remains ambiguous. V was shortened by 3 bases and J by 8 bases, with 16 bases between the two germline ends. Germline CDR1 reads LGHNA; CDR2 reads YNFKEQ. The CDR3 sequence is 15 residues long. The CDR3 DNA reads TGTGCCAGCAGCCAGGTGACGGCTTCTGGGGAAAAACTGTTTTTT. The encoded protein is CASSQVTASGEKLFF.

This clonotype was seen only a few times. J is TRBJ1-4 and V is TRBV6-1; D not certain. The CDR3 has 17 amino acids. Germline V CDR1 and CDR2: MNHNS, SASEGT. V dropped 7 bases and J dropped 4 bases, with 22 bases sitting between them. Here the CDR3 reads CASIGTVFGAVNEKLFF. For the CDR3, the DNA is TGTGCCAGCATCGGAACCGTTTTTGGCGCCGTTAATGAAAAACTGTTTTTT.

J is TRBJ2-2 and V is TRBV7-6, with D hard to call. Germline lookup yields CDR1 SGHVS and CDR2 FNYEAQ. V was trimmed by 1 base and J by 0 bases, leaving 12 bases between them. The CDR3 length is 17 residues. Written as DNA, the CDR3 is TGTGCCAGCAGCTTAGTCGCTGGGCCTGCGAACACCGGGGAGCTGTTTTTT. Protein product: CASSLVAGPANTGELFF.

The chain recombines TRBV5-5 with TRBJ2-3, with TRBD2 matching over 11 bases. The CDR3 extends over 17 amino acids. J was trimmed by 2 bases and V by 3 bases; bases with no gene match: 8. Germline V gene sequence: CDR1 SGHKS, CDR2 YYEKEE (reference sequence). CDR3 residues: CASSSLAGGLNTDTQYF. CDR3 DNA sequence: TGTGCCAGCAGCTCCTTAGCGGGAGGGCTTAACACAGATACGCAGTATTTT.

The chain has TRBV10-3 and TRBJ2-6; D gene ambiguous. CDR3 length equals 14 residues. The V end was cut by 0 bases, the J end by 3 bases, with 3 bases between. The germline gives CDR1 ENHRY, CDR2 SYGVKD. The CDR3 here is CAISESSGANVLTF. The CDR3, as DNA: TGTGCCATCAGTGAGTCGAGTGGGGCCAACGTCCTGACTTTC.

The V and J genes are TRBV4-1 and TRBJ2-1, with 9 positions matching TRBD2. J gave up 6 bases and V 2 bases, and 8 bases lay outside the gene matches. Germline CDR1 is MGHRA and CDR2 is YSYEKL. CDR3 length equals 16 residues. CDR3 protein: CASSQWVAGGLNEQFF. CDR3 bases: TGCGCCAGCAGCCAATGGGTTGCGGGGGGGCTCAATGAGCAGTTCTTC.

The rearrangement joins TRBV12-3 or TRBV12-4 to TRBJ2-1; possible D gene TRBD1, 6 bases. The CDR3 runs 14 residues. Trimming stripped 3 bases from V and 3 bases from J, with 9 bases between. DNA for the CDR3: TGTGCCAGCAGTTTTAGGGGGTACTACAATGAGCAGTTCTTC. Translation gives CASSFRGYYNEQFF.

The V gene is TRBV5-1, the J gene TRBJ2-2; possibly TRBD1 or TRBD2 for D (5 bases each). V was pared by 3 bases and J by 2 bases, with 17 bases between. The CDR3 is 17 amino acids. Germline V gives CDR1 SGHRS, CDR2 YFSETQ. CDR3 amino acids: CASSSWPGRENTGELFF. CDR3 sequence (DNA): TGCGCCAGCAGCTCCTGGCCGGGACGAGAAAACACCGGGGAGCTGTTTTTT.

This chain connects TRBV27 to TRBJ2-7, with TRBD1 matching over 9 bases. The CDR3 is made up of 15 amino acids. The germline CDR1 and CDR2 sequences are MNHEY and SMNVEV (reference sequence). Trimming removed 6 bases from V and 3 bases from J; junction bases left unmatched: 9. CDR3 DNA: TGTGCCAGCAGACACGCCGGGACAGGGATCTACGAGCAGTACTTC. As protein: CASRHAGTGIYEQYF.

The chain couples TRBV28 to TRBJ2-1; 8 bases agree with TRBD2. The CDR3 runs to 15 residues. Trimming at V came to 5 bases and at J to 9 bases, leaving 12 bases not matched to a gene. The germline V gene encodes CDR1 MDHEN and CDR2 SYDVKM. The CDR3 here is CASSPLAGGISEQFF. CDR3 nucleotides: TGTGCCAGCAGTCCCCTGGCGGGAGGCATCAGTGAGCAGTTCTTC.

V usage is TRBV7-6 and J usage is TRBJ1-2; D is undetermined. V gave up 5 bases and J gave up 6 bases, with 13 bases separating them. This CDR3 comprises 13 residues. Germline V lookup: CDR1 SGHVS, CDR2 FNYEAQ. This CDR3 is CASSTGVQNGYTF. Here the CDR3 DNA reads TGTGCCAGCAGCACCGGGGTACAGAATGGCTACACCTTC. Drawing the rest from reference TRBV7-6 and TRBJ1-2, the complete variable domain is GAGVSQSPRYKVTKRGQDVALRCDPISGHVSLYWYRQALGQGPEFLTYFNYEAQQDKSGLPNDRFSAERPEGSISTLTIQRTEQRDSAMYRCASSTGVQNGYTFGSGTRLTVV.

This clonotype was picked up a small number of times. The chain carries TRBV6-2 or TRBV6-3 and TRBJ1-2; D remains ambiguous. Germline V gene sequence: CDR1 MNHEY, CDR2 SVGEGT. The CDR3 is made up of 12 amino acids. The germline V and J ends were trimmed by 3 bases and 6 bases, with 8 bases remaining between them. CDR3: CASSYPANGYTF. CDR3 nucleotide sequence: TGTGCCAGCAGTTATCCGGCAAATGGCTACACCTTC.

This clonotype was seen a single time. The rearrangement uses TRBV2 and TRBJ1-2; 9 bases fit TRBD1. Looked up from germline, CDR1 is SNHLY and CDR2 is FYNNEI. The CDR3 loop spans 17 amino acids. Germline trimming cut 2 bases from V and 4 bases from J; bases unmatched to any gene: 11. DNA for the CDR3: TGTGCCAGCAGTGAACTCGCGGGACAGGGTAGTGTCTATGGCTACACCTTC. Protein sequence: CASSELAGQGSVYGYTF. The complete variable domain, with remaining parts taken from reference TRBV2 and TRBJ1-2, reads EPEVTQTPSHQVTQMGQEVILRCVPISNHLYFYWYRQILGQKVEFLVSFYNNEISEKSEIFDDQFSVERPDGSNFTLKIRSTKLEDSAMYFCASSELAGQGSVYGYTFGSGTRLTVV.

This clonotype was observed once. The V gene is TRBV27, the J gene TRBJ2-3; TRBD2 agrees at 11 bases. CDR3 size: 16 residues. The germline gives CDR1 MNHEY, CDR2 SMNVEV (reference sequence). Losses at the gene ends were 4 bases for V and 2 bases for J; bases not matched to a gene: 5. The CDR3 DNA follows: TGTGCCAGCAGTTCCCTAGCGGGGGGACTCACAGATACGCAGTATTTT. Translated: CASSSLAGGLTDTQYF.